The next 22 T cell receptor beta chains were all read from a single sample in a study of T cell changes during pregnancy in multiple sclerosis (dated by TCRdb to between 2018 and 2021). The method behind the library was the immunoSEQ multiplex PCR assay. TCRdb holds this immuneACCESS table with in-frame rearrangements only. Some clones are missing; in checked studies, unresolved V genes explain under half, and the rest has no known cause. The sample table lists approximately 41,000 clones, roughly 87% of them with a count of one. The ten most abundant clones make up 8% to 10% of the sample. The starting material was CD8+ T cells from peripheral blood mononuclear cells, obtained in the first trimester of pregnancy. Receptors originate from a female donor with multiple sclerosis, enrolled in a pregnancy study.

The chain employs TRBV5-1 and TRBJ1-5; D possibly corresponds to TRBD1 (5 bases). V lost 0 bases and J 0 bases, leaving 13 bases between the germline ends. This CDR3 spans 17 amino acids. Germline V CDR1 and CDR2: SGHRS, YFSETQ. The CDR3 is CASSLASGPYSNQPQHF. Here the CDR3 DNA reads TGCGCCAGCAGCTTGGCCTCAGGGCCATATAGCAATCAGCCCCAGCATTTT.

V and J are TRBV30 and TRBJ1-1; D not certain. The germline V gene encodes CDR1 GTSNPN and CDR2 SVGIG (reference sequence). V was shortened by 0 bases and J by 2 bases, with 10 bases between the two germline ends. This CDR3 region has 14 residues. The CDR3 loop is CAWSVQRTNTEAFF. The DNA of the CDR3 is TGTGCCTGGAGTGTACAACGGACTAACACTGAAGCTTTCTTT.

The rearrangement links TRBV4-3 to TRBJ2-2; possible D gene TRBD2, 7 bases. The germline V gene has CDR1 LGHNA and CDR2 YSLEER. CDR3 length equals 19 residues. V was trimmed by 0 bases and J by 0 bases, leaving 17 bases between them. CDR3 DNA: TGCGCCAGCAGCCAAGAGATAATTCGGGGGGCCCCGAACACCGGGGAGCTGTTTTTT. Encoded protein: CASSQEIIRGAPNTGELFF.

This chain links TRBV10-2 with TRBJ2-7; D perhaps matches TRBD1 (5 bases). This CDR3 has 14 amino acids. V shed 8 bases and J shed 2 bases, with 16 bases lying between them. CDR1 and CDR2 (germline): WSHSY, SAAADI. The CDR3 protein is CASRLGQVTYEQYF. The CDR3 nucleotides read TGCGCCAGCCGGCTGGGGCAGGTCACCTACGAGCAGTACTTC.

This clone was detected only a few times. This chain connects TRBV28 to TRBJ2-7; a weak D match, TRBD2 (6 bases). Germline V gives CDR1 MDHEN, CDR2 SYDVKM. The CDR3 is 13 amino acids. V was trimmed by 8 bases and J by 0 bases, leaving 11 bases between them. The CDR3 protein is CASSSGSSYEQYF. In DNA, the CDR3 is TGTGCCAGCTCGTCCGGGAGCTCCTACGAGCAGTACTTC.

This clone occurred a few times. V gene TRBV7-9 combines with J gene TRBJ1-2; D unclear. CDR1 is SEHNR and CDR2 is FQNEAQ in the germline V gene (reference sequence). V was trimmed by 1 base and J by 0 bases, leaving 12 bases between them. The CDR3 is 16 residues long. The CDR3 DNA is TGTGCCAGCAGCTTAGGAAGCCTCGATCCTAACTATGGCTACACCTTC. This gives the protein CASSLGSLDPNYGYTF.

The chain recombines TRBV7-9 with TRBJ2-1; no reliable D call. Looked up from germline, CDR1 is SEHNR and CDR2 is FQNEAQ (reference sequence). The CDR3 runs to 13 residues. V was trimmed by 5 bases and J by 0 bases, leaving 5 bases between them. The CDR3 nucleotides read TGTGCCAGCAGCCTCAGCTCCTACAATGAGCAGTTCTTC. Its translation: CASSLSSYNEQFF.

This clone was detected only a few times. The rearrangement joins TRBV14 to TRBJ1-1; tentative D call: TRBD1 (5 bases). Trimming pared 3 bases from V and 5 bases from J, leaving 16 bases between. Looked up from germline, CDR1 is SGHDN and CDR2 is FVKESK. This CDR3 comprises 15 residues. CDR3 DNA sequence: TGTGCCAGCAGCCACGGGGGTGCCTTAGGTACTGAAGCTTTCTTT. Residues: CASSHGGALGTEAFF.

This clone was recorded once. J is TRBJ2-2 and V is TRBV30, with TRBD2 matching over 8 bases. V lost 5 bases to trimming and J lost 4 bases; unmatched junction nucleotides: 3. The CDR3 is 13 residues long. Germline CDR1 GTSNPN, CDR2 SVGIG (reference sequence). In DNA form, the CDR3 reads TGTGCCTGGCTTGGACTAGCCACCGGGGAGCTGTTTTTT. Amino acid sequence: CAWLGLATGELFF.

The chain couples TRBV27 to TRBJ2-1, with 9 nucleotides matching TRBD1. With V trimmed by 2 bases and J by 4 bases, 3 bases remained unmatched. This CDR3 region has 15 residues. The germline V gene encodes CDR1 MNHEY and CDR2 SMNVEV (reference sequence). DNA of the CDR3: TGTGCCAGCAGTTTAGGACAGGGGATATACAATGAGCAGTTCTTC. Protein sequence: CASSLGQGIYNEQFF.

The chain links TRBV6-5 to TRBJ2-7; possible D gene TRBD2, 5 bases. This CDR3 is 16 amino acids long. Germline assignment: CDR1 MNHEY and CDR2 SVGAGI. Trimming took 2 bases from V and 0 from J, leaving 14 bases between them. The CDR3 sequence is CASSYPSAGGSYEQYF. The CDR3 DNA follows: TGTGCCAGCAGTTACCCCTCTGCGGGTGGCTCCTACGAGCAGTACTTC.

The chain links TRBV27 to TRBJ2-2; D might be TRBD1 (6 bases). V was trimmed by 5 bases and J by 7 bases, leaving 8 bases between them. The CDR3 has 12 amino acids. Germline assignment: CDR1 MNHEY and CDR2 SMNVEV (reference sequence). The CDR3 coding sequence is TGTGCCAGCAGTAGAGGGGGCGGGGAGCTGTTTTTT. Translation: CASSRGGGELFF.

The CDR3 DNA reads as TGTGCCAGCAGCCGGGGGGCCAGGAAGCCCCAGCATTTT. Translation gives CASSRGARKPQHF. The chain carries TRBV6-6 and TRBJ1-5; weak D call: TRBD1 (6 bases). Deletions cut 6 bases from V and 8 bases from J, with 14 bases between. The CDR3 extends over 13 amino acids. Germline CDR1 and CDR2: MNHNY and SVGAGI (reference sequence).

V usage is TRBV7-9 and J usage is TRBJ1-2, with 7 bases aligning to TRBD1. Germline values: CDR1 SEHNR, CDR2 FQNEAQ (reference sequence). The J segment lost 5 bases and the V segment lost 4 bases, leaving 7 bases of the junction unmatched. The CDR3 is 14 amino acids. As DNA, the CDR3 is TGTGCCAGCAGCTGGACAGGTTCAAAGTATGGCTACACCTTC. It is translated as CASSWTGSKYGYTF.

The rearrangement links TRBV19 to TRBJ2-7, with 7 bases matching TRBD2. Trimming cost V 3 bases and J 2 bases; bases outside gene matches: 7. The CDR3 runs 15 residues. The germline gives CDR1 LNHDA, CDR2 SQIVND (reference sequence). The CDR3 spells CASSMNPGTTYEQYF. DNA of the CDR3: TGTGCCAGTAGTATGAATCCCGGGACTACCTACGAGCAGTACTTC.

This sequence joins TRBV15 and TRBJ1-2; tentatively, D is TRBD1 (6 bases). Germline assignment: CDR1 LNHNV and CDR2 YYDKDF (reference sequence). The CDR3 has 17 amino acids. Between the trimmed V and J ends, which lost 0 bases and 6 bases, there was a span of 20 bases. DNA of the CDR3: TGTGCCACCAGCAGAGATTTTTCAGGGGCTATTGCGGATGGCTACACCTTC. Translating gives CATSRDFSGAIADGYTF.

This rearrangement joins TRBV27 to TRBJ2-7; 10 bases agree with TRBD2. Losses at the gene ends were 9 bases for V and 6 bases for J; bases not matched to a gene: 8. Germline values: CDR1 MNHEY, CDR2 SMNVEV (reference sequence). The CDR3 is 13 residues long. The chain's CDR3 is CASGPLAGVEQYF. DNA for the CDR3: TGTGCCAGTGGCCCTCTAGCGGGAGTCGAGCAGTACTTC.

This clone was seen once. This sequence joins TRBV21-1 and TRBJ1-3. TRBV21-1 is deemed a pseudogene. The CDR3 length is 15 residues. In DNA form, the CDR3 reads TGTGCCAGCAGCAAAGCAGGCGGGATTGGAAACACCATATATTTT. This translates into CASSKAGGIGNTIYF.

Worth noting for this clone: The sample carries other DNA sequences with the same CDR3. CDR3 in amino acids: CASSVGGGWETQYF. CDR3 in DNA: TGTGCCAGCAGCGTAGGGGGGGGTTGGGAGACCCAGTACTTC. V and J are TRBV9 and TRBJ2-5; 7 nucleotides match TRBD2. CDR3 size: 14 residues. Germline V gene lookup returns CDR1 SGDLS and CDR2 YYNGEE. The V segment lost 0 bases and the J segment 5 bases; nucleotides outside the gene matches: 4.

DNA of the CDR3: TGTGCCAGCAGTCCGTTAAGCAATCAGCCCCAGCATTTT. Translated: CASSPLSNQPQHF. The chain recombines TRBV27 with TRBJ1-5, with D uncertain. V lost 5 bases, J lost 1 base, and 6 bases lay in between. Germline values: CDR1 MNHEY, CDR2 SMNVEV (reference sequence). The CDR3 contains 13 residues.

This chain joins TRBV19 and TRBJ1-1, with TRBD1 matching 7 bases. Per germline, CDR1 LNHDA and CDR2 SQIVND (reference sequence). The V segment lost 7 bases and the J segment 4 bases; nucleotides outside the gene matches: 9. The CDR3 sequence is 14 residues long. The CDR3 DNA reads TGTGCCAGTACCCTCGGAGGGGGCGGCACTGAAGCTTTCTTT. It codes for CASTLGGGGTEAFF.

This chain connects TRBV11-3 to TRBJ2-1; TRBD2 matches 14 bases. The germline CDR1 and CDR2 sequences are SGHNT and YENEEA. Losses at the gene ends were 4 bases for V and 0 bases for J; bases not matched to a gene: 8. CDR3 length equals 19 residues. The CDR3 protein is CASSSGLAGGRSSYNEQFF. CDR3 coding DNA: TGTGCCAGCAGCTCCGGACTAGCGGGGGGCCGGAGCTCCTACAATGAGCAGTTCTTC.